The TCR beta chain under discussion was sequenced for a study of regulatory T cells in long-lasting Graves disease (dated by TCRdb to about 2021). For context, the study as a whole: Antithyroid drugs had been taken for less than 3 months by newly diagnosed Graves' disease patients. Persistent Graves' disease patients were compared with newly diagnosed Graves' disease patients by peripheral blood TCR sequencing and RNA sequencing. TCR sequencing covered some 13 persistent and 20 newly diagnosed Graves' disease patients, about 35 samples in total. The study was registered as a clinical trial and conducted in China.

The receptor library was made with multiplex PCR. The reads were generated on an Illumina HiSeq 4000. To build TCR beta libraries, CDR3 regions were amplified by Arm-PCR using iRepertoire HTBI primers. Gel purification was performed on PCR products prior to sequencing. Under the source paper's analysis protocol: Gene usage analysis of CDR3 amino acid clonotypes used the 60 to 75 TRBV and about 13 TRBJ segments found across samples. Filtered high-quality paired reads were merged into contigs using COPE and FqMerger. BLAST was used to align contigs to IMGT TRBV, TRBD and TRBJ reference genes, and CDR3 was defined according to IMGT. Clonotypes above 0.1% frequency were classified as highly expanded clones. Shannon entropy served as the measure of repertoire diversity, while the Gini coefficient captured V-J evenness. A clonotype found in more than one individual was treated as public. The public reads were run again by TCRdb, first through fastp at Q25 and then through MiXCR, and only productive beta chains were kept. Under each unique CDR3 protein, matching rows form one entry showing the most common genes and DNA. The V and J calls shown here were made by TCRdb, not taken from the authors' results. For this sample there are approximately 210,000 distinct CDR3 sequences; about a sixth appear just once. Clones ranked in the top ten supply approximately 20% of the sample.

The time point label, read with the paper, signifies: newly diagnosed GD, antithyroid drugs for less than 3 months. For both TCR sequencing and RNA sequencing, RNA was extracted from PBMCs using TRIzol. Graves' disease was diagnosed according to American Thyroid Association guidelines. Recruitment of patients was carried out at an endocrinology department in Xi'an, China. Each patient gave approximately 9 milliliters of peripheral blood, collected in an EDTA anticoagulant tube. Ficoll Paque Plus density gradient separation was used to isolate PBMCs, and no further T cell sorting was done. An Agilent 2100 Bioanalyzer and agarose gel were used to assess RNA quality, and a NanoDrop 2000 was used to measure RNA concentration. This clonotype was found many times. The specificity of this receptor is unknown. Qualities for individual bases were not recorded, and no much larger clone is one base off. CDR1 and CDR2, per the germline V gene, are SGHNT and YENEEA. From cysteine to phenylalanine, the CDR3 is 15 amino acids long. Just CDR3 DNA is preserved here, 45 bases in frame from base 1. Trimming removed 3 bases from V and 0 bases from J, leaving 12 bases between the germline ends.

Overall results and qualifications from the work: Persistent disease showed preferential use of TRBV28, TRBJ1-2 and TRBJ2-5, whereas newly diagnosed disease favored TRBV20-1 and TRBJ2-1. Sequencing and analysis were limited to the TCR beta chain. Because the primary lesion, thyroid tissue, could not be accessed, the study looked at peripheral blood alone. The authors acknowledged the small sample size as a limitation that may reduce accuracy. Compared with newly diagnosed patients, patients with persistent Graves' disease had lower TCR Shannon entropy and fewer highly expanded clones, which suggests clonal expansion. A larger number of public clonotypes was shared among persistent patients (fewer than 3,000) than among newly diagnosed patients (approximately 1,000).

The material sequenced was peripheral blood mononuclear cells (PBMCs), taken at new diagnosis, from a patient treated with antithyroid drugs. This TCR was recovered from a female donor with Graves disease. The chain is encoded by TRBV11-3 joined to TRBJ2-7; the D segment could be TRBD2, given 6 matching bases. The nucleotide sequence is TGTGCCAGCAGCTTTGAAACGGGAGACTCCTACGAGCAGTACTTC. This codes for CASSFETGDSYEQYF.